Described below is a single T cell receptor (beta chain) sequence and its context. Its target is not known. This sample was taken from a study of response to subunit inactivated influenza vaccine. J lost 0 bases, V lost 0 bases, and 5 bases had no gene match. The germline CDR1 and CDR2 sequences are KGHSH and LQKENI. The CDR3 covers 18 residues. TCRdb ran MiXCR on the RT-PCR reads and lists one entry per CDR3 protein. Altogether roughly 290,000 distinct CDR3 sequences are present, about a fifth being singletons, with the ten largest covering more than 8.5%. Study-level points and caveats: Researchers suggested that each seasonal influenza vaccination recruits few new T cells.

The input for sequencing was PBMCs from blood, taken less than 22 months after vaccination. The chain employs TRBV18 and TRBJ1-3; 10 positions match TRBD1. The receptor was isolated from a man between 50 and 70 years old who received an inactivated influenza vaccine. Here the CDR3 DNA reads TGTGCCAGCTCACCACCGGGACAGGGGACCTTCTCTGGAAACACCATATATTTT. Translation gives CASSPPGQGTFSGNTIYF.